This T cell receptor beta chain was retrieved from a study of CD8+ T cells in alopecia areata. In the case of this clone: Its antigen remains unknown.

This CDR3 region has 16 residues. The V gene end was trimmed by 3 bases and the J gene end by 3 bases; junction bases not matched to a gene: 6. Germline V lookup: CDR1 SGDLS, CDR2 YYNGEE. General study results and limits: Sharing of TCRs across patients appeared less clear than in mice, possibly for HLA-related reasons. Especially in alopecia totalis/universalis, lesional scalp showed greater clonality than normal scalp did.

cDNA prepared by RNA extraction and subsequent reverse transcription served as the template for sequencing. Sequencing was performed with immunoSEQ multiplex PCR; in TCRdb, only in-frame clones are kept and a portion is missing. The sample holds approximately 59,000 clones; approximately 45% are singletons and the top ten take 17%. It was from PBMCs that CD4+ and CD8+ T cells were sorted. This TCR was sampled from a human donor with alopecia areata. Sequencing used CD8+ T cells sorted from blood, obtained at week 0. The genes are TRBV9 and TRBJ2-6, with 7 bases identical to TRBD1. The CDR3 loop is CASSEPRDSGANVLTF. For the CDR3, the DNA is TGTGCCAGCAGCGAGCCCAGGGACAGTGGGGCCAACGTCCTGACTTTC.